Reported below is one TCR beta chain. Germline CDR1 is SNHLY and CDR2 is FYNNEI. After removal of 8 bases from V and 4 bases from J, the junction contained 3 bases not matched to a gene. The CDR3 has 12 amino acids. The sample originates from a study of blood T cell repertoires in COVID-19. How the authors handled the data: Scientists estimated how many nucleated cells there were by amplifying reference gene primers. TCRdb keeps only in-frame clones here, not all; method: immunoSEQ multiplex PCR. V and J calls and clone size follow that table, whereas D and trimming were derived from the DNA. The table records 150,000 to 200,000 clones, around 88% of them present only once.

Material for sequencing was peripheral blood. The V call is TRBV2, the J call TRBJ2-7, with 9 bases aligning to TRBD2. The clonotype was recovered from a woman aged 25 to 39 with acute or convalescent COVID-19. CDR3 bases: TGTGCCAGCCGACTAGCGGATTACGAGCAGTACTTC. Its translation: CASRLADYEQYF. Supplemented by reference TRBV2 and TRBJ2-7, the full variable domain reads EPEVTQTPSHQVTQMGQEVILRCVPISNHLYFYWYRQILGQKVEFLVSFYNNEISEKSEIFDDQFSVERPDGSNFTLKIRSTKLEDSAMYFCASRLADYEQYFGPGTRLTVT.